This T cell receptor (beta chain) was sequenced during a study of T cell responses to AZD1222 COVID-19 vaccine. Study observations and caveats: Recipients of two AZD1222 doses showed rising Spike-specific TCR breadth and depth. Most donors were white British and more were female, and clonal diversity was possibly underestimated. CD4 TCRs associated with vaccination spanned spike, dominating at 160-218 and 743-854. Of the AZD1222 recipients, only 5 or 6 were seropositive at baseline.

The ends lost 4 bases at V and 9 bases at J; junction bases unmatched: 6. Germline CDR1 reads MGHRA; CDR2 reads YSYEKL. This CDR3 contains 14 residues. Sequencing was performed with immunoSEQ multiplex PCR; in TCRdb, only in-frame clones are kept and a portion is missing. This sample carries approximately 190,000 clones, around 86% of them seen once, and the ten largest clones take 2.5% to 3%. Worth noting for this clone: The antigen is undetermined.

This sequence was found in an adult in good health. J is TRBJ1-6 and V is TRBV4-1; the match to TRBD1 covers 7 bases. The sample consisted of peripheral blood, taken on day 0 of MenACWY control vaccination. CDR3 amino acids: CASSPTGNISPLHF. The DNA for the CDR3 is TGCGCCAGCAGCCCGACAGGGAATATTTCACCCCTCCACTTT.